The 2 T cell receptor beta chains below were found in one sample sequenced in a study of blood T cell repertoires in COVID-19 (dated by TCRdb to the early 2020s). The library was built by means of the immunoSEQ multiplex PCR assay. Entries here come from immuneACCESS through TCRdb and include only in-frame sequences with V and J called. Some clones fail to appear in such tables; in the studies checked, an unresolved V gene covers under half of the shortfall, and the cause of the remainder is unknown. The sample table contains 390,000 or so clones; only one count was recorded for 80% to 85% of them. Less than 6% of the sample lies in the top ten. What was sequenced was PBMCs or T cells enriched from blood (not recorded which). The source of these receptors is a woman between 45 and 60 years old who had recovered from COVID-19.

The genes are TRBV28 and TRBJ2-6; 10 positions agree with TRBD2. Germline V gene lookup returns CDR1 MDHEN and CDR2 SYDVKM. J lost 4 bases, V lost 5 bases, and 8 bases had no gene match. The CDR3 is 17 amino acids. The CDR3 coding sequence is TGTGCCAGCAGTCCCCGGGGACTAGCGCAAGGGGCCAACGTCCTGACTTTC. Its translation is CASSPRGLAQGANVLTF.

The rearrangement uses TRBV18 and TRBJ2-7, with 9 bases that match TRBD2. The CDR3 covers 15 residues. Germline V lookup: CDR1 KGHSH, CDR2 LQKENI. The trim removed 3 bases at V and 7 bases at J, leaving 10 bases unmatched. The CDR3 DNA reads TGTGCCAGCTCACCCCTCATTAGCGGGAGTCGTGAGCAGTACTTC. Translated, it gives CASSPLISGSREQYF.